A single sample gave rise to the 24 T cell receptor beta chains below, sequenced in a study of T cell responses to AZD1222 COVID-19 vaccine. TCRdb keeps only in-frame clones here, not all; method: immunoSEQ multiplex PCR. The repertoire has some 100,000 clones, around 90% of them found once; the top ten carry approximately 15%. This sample comprised peripheral blood, obtained on day 0 of AZD1222 vaccination. The origin of the receptors is an adult in good health.

The J gene is TRBJ1-5, the V gene TRBV19; D is perhaps TRBD1 (6 bases). The CDR3 has 14 amino acids. Germline lookup yields CDR1 LNHDA and CDR2 SQIVND (reference sequence). Trimming cost V 7 bases and J 4 bases, with 14 bases left between them. CDR3 sequence reads: CASNPSRGNQPQHF. CDR3 nucleotide sequence: TGTGCCAGTAACCCATCCAGGGGAAATCAGCCCCAGCATTTT.

This chain uses TRBV19 with TRBJ1-4; D gene unclear. The CDR3 consists of 15 residues. Trimming stripped 5 bases from V and 1 base from J, with 11 bases between. Germline V gives CDR1 LNHDA, CDR2 SQIVND (reference sequence). CDR3 nucleotide sequence: TGTGCCAGTAGTCCGGGTTCCGTAACTAATGAAAAACTGTTTTTT. As protein: CASSPGSVTNEKLFF.

This chain links TRBV11-3 with TRBJ2-5, with 11 bases that match TRBD1. This CDR3 spans 17 amino acids. V shed 1 base, J shed 2 bases, and the junction held 6 bases outside the gene matches. CDR1 SGHNT and CDR2 YENEEA come from the germline V gene. In nucleotides, the CDR3 is TGTGCCAGCAGCTTAGGACGTGGGACAGGGGGTCAAGAGACCCAGTACTTC. Protein sequence: CASSLGRGTGGQETQYF. The full variable domain, rest sourced from reference TRBV11-3 and TRBJ2-5, is EAGVVQSPRYKIIEKKQPVAFWCNPISGHNTLYWYLQNLGQGPELLIRYENEEAVDDSQLPKDRFSAERLKGVDSTLKIQPAELGDSAVYLCASSLGRGTGGQETQYFGPGTRLLVL.

The V call is TRBV19, the J call TRBJ2-7; TRBD1 agrees at 8 bases. The CDR3 contains 17 residues. CDR1 and CDR2 from the germline V gene are LNHDA and SQIVND (reference sequence). V lost 5 bases and J lost 1; bases outside the gene matches: 13. The CDR3 nucleotides read TGTGCCAGTAGTGGCAAGGCCAGGGGGCAGTTATCCTACGAGCAGTACTTC. It translates to CASSGKARGQLSYEQYF.

The chain couples TRBV5-1 to TRBJ2-2; D call uncertain. Germline V gene data show CDR1 as SGHRS and CDR2 as YFSETQ. Trimming took 6 bases from V and 7 from J, leaving 19 bases between them. The CDR3 is 15 residues long. The CDR3 sequence is CASTYRPPGYGELFF. CDR3 DNA sequence: TGCGCCAGCACGTATCGACCCCCCGGGTACGGGGAGCTGTTTTTT.

The V call is TRBV29-1, the J call TRBJ1-2, with D unresolved. The CDR3 extends over 12 amino acids. Trimming left V 1 base short and J 8 bases short, with 11 bases between. Germline loops: CDR1 SQVTM, CDR2 ANQGSEA. Written as DNA, the CDR3 is TGCAGCGTTGAAGTCGATTTTGGGGGCTACACCTTC. It specifies CSVEVDFGGYTF.

The chain is built from TRBV30 and TRBJ1-6; no clear D gene. The CDR3 consists of 13 residues. Germline V CDR1 and CDR2: GTSNPN, SVGIG (reference sequence). The V end lost 2 bases, the J end lost 4 bases, and 6 bases lay between the germline ends. The CDR3 protein is CAWSLDYNSPLHF. The CDR3 DNA reads TGTGCCTGGAGTTTGGATTATAATTCACCCCTCCACTTT.

CDR3 sequence reads: CASSLGRTEEPQHF. The CDR3 coding sequence is TGTGCCAGCAGCTTAGGAAGGACGGAGGAGCCCCAGCATTTT. J is TRBJ1-5 and V is TRBV7-2; D remains ambiguous. From germline, CDR1 is SGHTA and CDR2 FQGNSA. Deletions cut 1 base from V and 8 bases from J, with 12 bases between. The CDR3 extends over 14 amino acids.

The V and J genes are TRBV10-3 and TRBJ2-7; D is possibly TRBD1 (6 bases). The germline CDR1 and CDR2 sequences are ENHRY and SYGVKD. This CDR3 region has 17 residues. V was trimmed by 0 bases and J by 2 bases, leaving 17 bases between them. Here the CDR3 DNA reads TGTGCCATCAGTGAGTCGTTTTTACAGGGAATAACCTACGAGCAGTACTTC. Its protein is CAISESFLQGITYEQYF.

This clone was seen a few times. V gene TRBV2 combines with J gene TRBJ1-1, with TRBD1 matching over 11 bases. The CDR3 consists of 13 residues. Germline values: CDR1 SNHLY, CDR2 FYNNEI. V shed 4 bases and J 7 bases; nucleotides not matched to a gene: 2. CDR3 loop: CASSGDRGVEAFF. Written as DNA, the CDR3 is TGTGCCAGCAGTGGGGACAGGGGGGTTGAAGCTTTCTTT.

Regarding this clone: This sample also contains other DNA sequences that code for the same CDR3. V is TRBV19 and J is TRBJ2-3, with 7 bases fitting TRBD2. Trimming at V came to 3 bases and at J to 3 bases, leaving 3 bases not matched to a gene. The germline V gene has CDR1 LNHDA and CDR2 SQIVND (reference sequence). The CDR3 covers 14 residues. The DNA of the CDR3 is TGTGCCAGTAGTATTATGGGAGGGACAGATACGCAGTATTTT. Its translation is CASSIMGGTDTQYF.

The chain uses TRBV27 and TRBJ2-7, with D perhaps assigned TRBD1 or TRBD2 (5 bases each). Germline V gene sequence: CDR1 MNHEY, CDR2 SMNVEV (reference sequence). This CDR3 has 14 amino acids. V gave up 3 bases and J gave up 7 bases, with 16 bases separating them. The CDR3 protein is CASSFRDGGREQYF. The CDR3 bases are TGTGCCAGCAGTTTCCGGGACGGTGGTCGGGAGCAGTACTTC.

J is TRBJ2-5 and V is TRBV5-1; no firm D call. The CDR3 has 15 residues. Trimming removed 7 bases at V and 1 base at J, with 17 bases between. Germline values: CDR1 SGHRS, CDR2 YFSETQ. The CDR3 bases are TGCGCCAGCGGCCTCCTTACATCGAGCCAAGAGACCCAGTACTTC. Translating gives CASGLLTSSQETQYF.

The chain recombines TRBV28 with TRBJ2-5; D possibly corresponds to TRBD1 (5 bases). Trimming shortened V by 5 bases and J by 5 bases, and 12 bases separated the two germline ends. From germline, CDR1 is MDHEN and CDR2 SYDVKM. The CDR3 loop spans 13 amino acids. The CDR3 reads CASSPQGPETQYF. DNA for the CDR3: TGTGCCAGCAGTCCCCAGGGTCCGGAGACCCAGTACTTC.

The chain is built from TRBV5-8 and TRBJ2-7, with 11 bases lining up with TRBD2. The V gene end was trimmed by 4 bases and the J gene end by 2 bases; junction bases not matched to a gene: 8. Germline V gene lookup returns CDR1 SGHTS and CDR2 YDEGEE. The CDR3 totals 16 residues. In DNA form, the CDR3 reads TGTGCCAGCAGCCGCGAACTAGCGGGAGCCACCTACGAGCAGTACTTC. Protein: CASSRELAGATYEQYF.

The chain links TRBV6-4 to TRBJ2-1, with 7 bases identical to TRBD1. The V segment lost 4 bases and the J segment 0 bases; nucleotides outside the gene matches: 0. The CDR3 contains 14 residues. Germline V gives CDR1 MRHNA, CDR2 SNTAGT. CDR3 region: CASSAGGSYNEQFF. CDR3 bases: TGTGCCAGCAGTGCAGGGGGCTCCTACAATGAGCAGTTCTTC.

This clone has only a few counts. CDR3 region: CASSYSSRLATEAFF. The CDR3, as DNA: TGTGCCAGCAGTTACAGCTCTCGCTTGGCCACTGAAGCTTTCTTT. The rearrangement joins TRBV6-5 to TRBJ1-1; D ambiguous. The CDR3 spans 15 residues. The germline CDR1 and CDR2 sequences are MNHEY and SVGAGI. Deletions cut 2 bases from V and 4 bases from J, with 14 bases between.

On this clone itself: In the same sample, other DNA sequences code for this CDR3. CDR3 region: CASIPGQGAGELFF. The CDR3 DNA reads TGTGCCAGTATCCCGGGACAGGGGGCAGGGGAGCTGTTTTTT. The chain carries TRBV19 and TRBJ2-2; TRBD1 matches at 12 bases. The CDR3 consists of 14 residues. Germline V gives CDR1 LNHDA, CDR2 SQIVND (reference sequence). The V gene end was trimmed by 7 bases and the J gene end by 8 bases; junction bases not matched to a gene: 5.

The CDR3 DNA reads as TGTGCCAGCAGCACCCACATTATTTCACCCCTCCACTTT. As protein: CASSTHIISPLHF. The chain recombines TRBV28 with TRBJ1-6; no clear D gene. V was shortened by 6 bases and J by 9 bases, with 12 bases between the two germline ends. Germline CDR1 MDHEN, CDR2 SYDVKM. The CDR3 has 13 residues.

The V call is TRBV7-8, the J call TRBJ1-2, with unresolved D. CDR1 and CDR2 from the germline V gene are SGHVS and FQNEAQ. This CDR3 spans 12 amino acids. The V and J ends lost 1 base and 7 bases respectively, with 7 bases between them. The CDR3 spells CASSLGRGGYTF. CDR3 bases: TGTGCCAGCAGCTTAGGTCGCGGTGGCTACACCTTC.

This chain joins TRBV4-2 and TRBJ1-1; possibly TRBD1 for D (5 bases). The CDR3 consists of 14 residues. V dropped 3 bases and J dropped 2 bases, with 10 bases sitting between them. The germline V gene encodes CDR1 LGHNA and CDR2 YNFKEQ. Here the CDR3 DNA reads TGTGCCAGCAGCCACCCAGGGACCAACACTGAAGCTTTCTTT. This translates into CASSHPGTNTEAFF.

This chain connects TRBV24-1 to TRBJ1-2; a weak D match, TRBD1 (5 bases). Trimming left V 3 bases short and J 0 bases short, with 7 bases between. Germline CDR1 reads KGHDR; CDR2 reads SFDVKD. CDR3 length equals 14 residues. The CDR3 here is CATSDQGANYGYTF. The DNA of the CDR3 is TGTGCCACCAGTGATCAGGGAGCTAACTATGGCTACACCTTC.

The genes are TRBV6-6 and TRBJ2-3; possibly TRBD2 for D (5 bases). V was cut by 4 bases and J by 1 base, with 6 bases left in between. Looked up from germline, CDR1 is MNHNY and CDR2 is SVGAGI (reference sequence). The CDR3 is 13 amino acids. This chain's CDR3 is CASSSRGTDTQYF. CDR3 sequence (DNA): TGTGCCAGCAGTTCGCGGGGCACAGATACGCAGTATTTT.

The chain couples TRBV10-3 to TRBJ2-1; a possible D gene is TRBD1 (5 bases). The germline CDR1 and CDR2 sequences are ENHRY and SYGVKD. CDR3 length: 16 amino acids. Trimming took off 7 bases at V and 0 bases at J, with 16 bases between the two ends. For the CDR3, the DNA is TGTGCCATCACCCCCAGGGATTTCAGCTCCTACAATGAGCAGTTCTTC. As protein: CAITPRDFSSYNEQFF.